These T cell receptor beta chains were read from a single sample in a study of memory CD4+ T cells and cytomegalovirus serostatus. This table comes from immunoSEQ multiplex PCR, and its TCRdb copy is limited to in-frame clones, with some not included. Here the sample spans around 88,000 clones, 75% to 90% being singletons. The sample consisted of memory CD4+ T cells from blood. All receptors derive from an adult in good health and CMV-seropositive. Both conserved end residues are part of each CDR3.

v_gene	j_gene	CDR3aa
TRBV7-9	TRBJ1-4	CASSLAVQGPLNEKLFF
TRBV7-8	TRBJ2-1	CASSLVSKVFKDSGVSFF
TRBV5-1	TRBJ2-2	CASSGYQGPTGELFF
TRBV15	TRBJ1-5	CATSKGQGRRNQPQHF
TRBV29-1	TRBJ2-7	CSVVQDHYEQYF
TRBV2	TRBJ2-6	CASNNRENSGANVLTF
TRBV6-6	TRBJ1-2	CASTIRQGSTNYGYTF
TRBV5-4	TRBJ1-5	CASSDSTGSSNQPQHF
TRBV6-6	TRBJ1-2	CASSRQGGYYGYTF
TRBV5-6	TRBJ1-2	CASSLHTFYGYTF
TRBV7-9	TRBJ2-1	CASSPYVGQGYEQFF